Here is one T cell receptor (beta chain) with its context. Its target is not known. The same CDR3 also results from other DNA sequences found in this sample. Replicate PCRs from sorted subsets contained around 200 ng DNA, which is some 29,000 T cell genomes. Here immunoSEQ multiplex PCR was the method, and the copy in TCRdb shows in-frame clones only, minus some. The sample lists approximately 1,000,000 clones, 75% to 85% occurring once. CDR3 length: 13 amino acids. Trimming removed 4 bases from V and 5 bases from J, with 9 bases in between. Germline V gives CDR1 KGHSH, CDR2 LQKENI. These data come from a study of shared clonotypes between healthy human individuals. Study summary: Each donor's CD8 memory used one plate, CD8 naive two, each CD4 subset three. Study-wide findings and caveats: The generation probabilities recorded for non-shared clonotypes fell below those of clonotypes shared by all four donors.

V gene TRBV18 combines with J gene TRBJ1-5; D not certain. The sequenced material came from memory CD4+ T cells from PBMCs. Subset reported: CD45RA-negative fraction. The clonotype was recovered from a man aged 18 to 35 in good health. Some clones in this sample may be carry-over from other donors' samples. The CDR3 bases are TGTGCCAGCTCACGGGATCGGGATCAGCCCCAGCATTTT. Encoded protein: CASSRDRDQPQHF.